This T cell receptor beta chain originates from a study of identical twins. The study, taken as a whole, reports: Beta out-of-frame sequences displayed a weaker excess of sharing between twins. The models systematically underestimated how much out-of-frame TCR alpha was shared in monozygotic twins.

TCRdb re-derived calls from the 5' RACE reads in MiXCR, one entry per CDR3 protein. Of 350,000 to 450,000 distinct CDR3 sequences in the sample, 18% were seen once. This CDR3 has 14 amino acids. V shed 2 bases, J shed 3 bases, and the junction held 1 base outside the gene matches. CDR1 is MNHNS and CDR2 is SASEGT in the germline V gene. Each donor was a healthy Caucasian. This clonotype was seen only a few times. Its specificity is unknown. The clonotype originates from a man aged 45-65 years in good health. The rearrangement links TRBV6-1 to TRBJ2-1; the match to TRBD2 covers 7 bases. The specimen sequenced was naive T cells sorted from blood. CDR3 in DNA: TGTGCCAGCAGTGAAACGGGAGGCTACAATGAGCAGTTCTTC. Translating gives CASSETGGYNEQFF.